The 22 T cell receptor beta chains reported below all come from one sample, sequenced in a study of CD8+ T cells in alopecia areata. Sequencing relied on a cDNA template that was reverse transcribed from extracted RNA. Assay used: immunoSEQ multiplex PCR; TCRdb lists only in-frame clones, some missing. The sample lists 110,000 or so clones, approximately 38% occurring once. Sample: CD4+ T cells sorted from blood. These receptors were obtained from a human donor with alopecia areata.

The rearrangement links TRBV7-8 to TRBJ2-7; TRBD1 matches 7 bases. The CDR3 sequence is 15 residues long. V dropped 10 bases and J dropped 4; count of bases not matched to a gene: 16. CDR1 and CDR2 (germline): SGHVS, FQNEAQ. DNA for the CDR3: TGTGCCACGAAACGGGCAGGGGGAACTTTATACGAGCAGTACTTC. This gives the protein CATKRAGGTLYEQYF. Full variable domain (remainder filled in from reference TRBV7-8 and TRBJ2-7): GAGVSQSPRYKVAKRGQDVALRCDPISGHVSLFWYQQALGQGPEFLTYFQNEAQLDKSGLPSDRFFAERPEGSVSTLKIQRTQQEDSAVYLCATKRAGGTLYEQYFGPGTRLTVT.

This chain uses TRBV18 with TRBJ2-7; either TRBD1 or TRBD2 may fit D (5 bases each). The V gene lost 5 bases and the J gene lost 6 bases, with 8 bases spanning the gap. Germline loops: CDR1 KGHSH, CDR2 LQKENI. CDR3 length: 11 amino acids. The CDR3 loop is CASSGTGEQYF. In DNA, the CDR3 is TGTGCCAGCTCAGGGACCGGCGAGCAGTACTTC.

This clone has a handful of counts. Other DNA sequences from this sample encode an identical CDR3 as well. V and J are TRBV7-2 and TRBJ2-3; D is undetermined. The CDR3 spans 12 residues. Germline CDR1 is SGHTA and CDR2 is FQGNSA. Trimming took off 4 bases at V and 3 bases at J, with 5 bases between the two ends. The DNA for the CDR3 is TGTGCCAGCAGCTCAAGTACAGATACGCAGTATTTT. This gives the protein CASSSSTDTQYF.

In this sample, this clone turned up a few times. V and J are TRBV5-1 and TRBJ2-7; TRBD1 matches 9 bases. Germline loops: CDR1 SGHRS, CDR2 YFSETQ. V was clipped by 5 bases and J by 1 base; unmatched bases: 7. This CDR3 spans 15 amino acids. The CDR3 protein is CASSRDRAMSYEQYF. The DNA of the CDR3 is TGCGCCAGCAGTCGGGACAGGGCGATGTCCTACGAGCAGTACTTC.

As DNA, the CDR3 is TGTGCCTGGAGGGCCCTCTTAGCTAGGAGCTCCTACAATGAGCAGTTCTTC. Protein sequence: CAWRALLARSSYNEQFF. The chain recombines TRBV30 with TRBJ2-1; D gene ambiguous. The V end lost 3 bases, the J end lost 0 bases, and 18 bases lay between the germline ends. The CDR3 covers 17 residues. Per germline, CDR1 GTSNPN and CDR2 SVGIG (reference sequence).

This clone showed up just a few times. The CDR3, as DNA: TGTGCCAGCAGCTTTCAGGGCCTCTCCTACGAGCAGTACTTC. Protein sequence: CASSFQGLSYEQYF. J is TRBJ2-7 and V is TRBV7-9; maybe TRBD1 (5 bases). V was shortened by 3 bases and J by 0 bases, with 9 bases between the two germline ends. Germline lookup yields CDR1 SEHNR and CDR2 FQNEAQ (reference sequence). This CDR3 has 14 residues.

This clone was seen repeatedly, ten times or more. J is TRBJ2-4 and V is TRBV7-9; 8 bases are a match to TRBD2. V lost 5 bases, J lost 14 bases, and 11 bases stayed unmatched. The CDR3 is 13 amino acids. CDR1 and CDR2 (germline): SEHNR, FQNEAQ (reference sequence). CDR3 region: CASSRTGGSAKYF. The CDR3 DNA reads TGTGCCAGCAGCCGTACGGGGGGGAGCGCAAAGTACTTC.

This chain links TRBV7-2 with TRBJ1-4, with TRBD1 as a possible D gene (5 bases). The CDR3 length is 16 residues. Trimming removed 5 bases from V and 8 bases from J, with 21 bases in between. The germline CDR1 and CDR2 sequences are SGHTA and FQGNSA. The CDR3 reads CASSPLVDTGAEKLFF. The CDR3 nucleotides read TGTGCCAGCAGCCCCCTGGTCGACACTGGGGCCGAAAAACTGTTTTTT.

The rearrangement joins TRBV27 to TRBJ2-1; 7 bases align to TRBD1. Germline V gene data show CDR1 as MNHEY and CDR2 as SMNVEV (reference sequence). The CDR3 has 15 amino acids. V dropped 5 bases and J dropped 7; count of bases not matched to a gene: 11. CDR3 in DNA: TGTGCCAGCAGTCCCCGACAGGGTGCCATAAATGAGCAGTTCTTC. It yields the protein CASSPRQGAINEQFF.

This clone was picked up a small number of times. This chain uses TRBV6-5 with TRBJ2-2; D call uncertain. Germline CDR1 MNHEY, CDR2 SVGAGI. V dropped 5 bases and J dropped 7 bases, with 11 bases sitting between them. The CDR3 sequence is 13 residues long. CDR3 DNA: TGTGCCAGCAGTCCCCCCGGAGTCGGGGAGCTGTTTTTT. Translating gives CASSPPGVGELFF.

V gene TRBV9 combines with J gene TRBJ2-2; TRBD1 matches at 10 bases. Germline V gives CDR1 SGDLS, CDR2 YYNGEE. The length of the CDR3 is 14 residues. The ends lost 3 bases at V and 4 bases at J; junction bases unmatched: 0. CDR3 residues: CASSGTGGTGELFF. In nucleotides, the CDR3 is TGTGCCAGCAGCGGGACAGGGGGCACCGGGGAGCTGTTTTTT.

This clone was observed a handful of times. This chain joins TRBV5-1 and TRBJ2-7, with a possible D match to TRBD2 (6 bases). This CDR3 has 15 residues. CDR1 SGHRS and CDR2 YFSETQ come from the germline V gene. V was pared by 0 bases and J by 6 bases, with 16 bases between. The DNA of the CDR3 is TGCGCCAGCAGCTTGGGGGAGGCCCCGCGCGGCGAGCAGTACTTC. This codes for CASSLGEAPRGEQYF. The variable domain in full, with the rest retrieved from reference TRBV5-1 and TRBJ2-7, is KAGVTQTPRYLIKTRGQQVTLSCSPISGHRSVSWYQQTPGQGLQFLFEYFSETQRNKGNFPGRFSGRQFSNSRSEMNVSTLELGDSALYLCASSLGEAPRGEQYFGPGTRLTVT.

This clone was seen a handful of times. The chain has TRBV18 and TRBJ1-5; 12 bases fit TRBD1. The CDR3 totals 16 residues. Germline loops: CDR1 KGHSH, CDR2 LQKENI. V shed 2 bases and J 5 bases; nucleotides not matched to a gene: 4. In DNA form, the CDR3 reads TGTGCCAGCTCACCATCGGGGACAGGGGGCTATCAGCCCCAGCATTTT. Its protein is CASSPSGTGGYQPQHF.

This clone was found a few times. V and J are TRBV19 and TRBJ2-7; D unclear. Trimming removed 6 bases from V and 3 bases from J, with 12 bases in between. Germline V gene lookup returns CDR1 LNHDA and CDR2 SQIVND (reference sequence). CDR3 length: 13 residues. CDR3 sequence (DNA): TGTGCCAGTAGGCCTATGGACGGCTACGAGCAGTACTTC. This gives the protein CASRPMDGYEQYF.

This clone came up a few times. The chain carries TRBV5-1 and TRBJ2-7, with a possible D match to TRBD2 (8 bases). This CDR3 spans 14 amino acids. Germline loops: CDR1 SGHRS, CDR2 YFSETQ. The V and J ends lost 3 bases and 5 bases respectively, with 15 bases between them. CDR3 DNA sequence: TGCGCCAGCAGCTCGCCGGGAGGGGGCCACGAGCAGTACTTC. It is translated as CASSSPGGGHEQYF.

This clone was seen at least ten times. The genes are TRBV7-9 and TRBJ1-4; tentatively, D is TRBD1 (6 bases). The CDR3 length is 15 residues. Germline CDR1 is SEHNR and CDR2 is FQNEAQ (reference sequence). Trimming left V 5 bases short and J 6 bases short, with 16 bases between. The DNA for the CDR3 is TGTGCCAGCAGCCGTACACAGGGCGTCGATGAAAAACTGTTTTTT. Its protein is CASSRTQGVDEKLFF.

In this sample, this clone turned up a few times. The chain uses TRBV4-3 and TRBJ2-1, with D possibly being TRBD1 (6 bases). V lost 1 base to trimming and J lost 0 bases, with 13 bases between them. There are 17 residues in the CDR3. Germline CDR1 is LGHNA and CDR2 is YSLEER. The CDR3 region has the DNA TGCGCCAGCAGCCAAGTACCCCCGGACAGCTCCTACAATGAGCAGTTCTTC. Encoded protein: CASSQVPPDSSYNEQFF.

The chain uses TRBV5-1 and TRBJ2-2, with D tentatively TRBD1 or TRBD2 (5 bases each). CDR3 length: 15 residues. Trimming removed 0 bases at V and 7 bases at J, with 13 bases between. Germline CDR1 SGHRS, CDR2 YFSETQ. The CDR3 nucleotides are TGCGCCAGCAGCTTGGCCCTGCTGGGGGACGGGGAGCTGTTTTTT. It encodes CASSLALLGDGELFF.

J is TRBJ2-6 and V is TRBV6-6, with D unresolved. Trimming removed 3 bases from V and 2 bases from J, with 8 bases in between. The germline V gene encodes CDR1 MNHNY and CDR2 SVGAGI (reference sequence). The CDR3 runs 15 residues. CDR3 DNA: TGTGCCAGCAGTTATCTATTACCTGGGGCCAACGTCCTGACTTTC. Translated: CASSYLLPGANVLTF.

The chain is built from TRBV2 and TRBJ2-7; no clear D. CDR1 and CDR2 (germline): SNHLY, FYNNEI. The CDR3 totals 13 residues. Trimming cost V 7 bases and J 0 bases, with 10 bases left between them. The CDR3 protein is CASTYGTSYEQYF. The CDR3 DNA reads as TGTGCCAGCACTTATGGTACCTCCTACGAGCAGTACTTC.

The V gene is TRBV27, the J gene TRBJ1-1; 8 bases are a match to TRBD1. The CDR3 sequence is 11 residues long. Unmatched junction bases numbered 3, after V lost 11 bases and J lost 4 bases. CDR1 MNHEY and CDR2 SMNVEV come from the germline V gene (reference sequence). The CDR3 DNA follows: TGTGCCGGCACAGGGGGCACTGAAGCTTTCTTT. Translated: CAGTGGTEAFF.

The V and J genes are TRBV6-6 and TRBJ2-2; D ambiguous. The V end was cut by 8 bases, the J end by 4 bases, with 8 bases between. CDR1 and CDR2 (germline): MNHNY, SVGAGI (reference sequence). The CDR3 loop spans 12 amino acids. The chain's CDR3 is CASRLSTGELFF. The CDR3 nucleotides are TGTGCCAGCCGGCTTTCCACCGGGGAGCTGTTTTTT.